These 28 T cell receptor beta chains were all obtained from the same sample, sequenced in a study of blood T cell repertoires in COVID-19. Libraries were prepared by immunoSEQ multiplex PCR; TCRdb keeps only in-frame clonotypes and omits some of them. The sample records around 500,000 clones, around nine tenths being singletons. Sequences were obtained from PBMCs or T cells enriched from blood (not recorded which). The receptors derive from a woman aged 40-49 years who had recovered from COVID-19.

This chain connects TRBV6-6 to TRBJ2-7, with D uncertain. This CDR3 is built from 14 residues. Looked up from germline, CDR1 is MNHNY and CDR2 is SVGAGI (reference sequence). V lost 1 base and J 3 bases, leaving 10 bases between the germline ends. CDR3 sequence (DNA): TGTGCCAGCAGTTACTACGCAGATGACTACGAGCAGTACTTC. Its translation: CASSYYADDYEQYF.

This chain uses TRBV19 with TRBJ2-7, with 9 positions matching TRBD2. Germline loops: CDR1 LNHDA, CDR2 SQIVND (reference sequence). This CDR3 contains 16 residues. V was clipped by 3 bases and J by 0 bases; unmatched bases: 6. CDR3 protein: CASSMGLAGYSYEQYF. CDR3 bases: TGTGCCAGTAGTATGGGGCTAGCGGGGTACTCCTACGAGCAGTACTTC.

CDR3 protein: CASSSRQGTDTIYF. The CDR3 DNA sequence: TGTGCCAGCAGCAGTCGACAGGGTACGGACACCATATATTTT. This chain uses TRBV7-2 with TRBJ1-3; 7 bases fit TRBD1. V shed 5 bases, J shed 8 bases, and the junction held 9 bases outside the gene matches. The germline gives CDR1 SGHTA, CDR2 FQGNSA. The CDR3 length is 14 residues.

This rearrangement joins TRBV19 to TRBJ1-3; D unresolved. The V and J ends lost 1 base and 0 bases respectively, with 10 bases between them. There are 16 residues in the CDR3. Per germline, CDR1 LNHDA and CDR2 SQIVND (reference sequence). The chain's CDR3 is CASSIGYFGSGNTIYF. Written as DNA, the CDR3 is TGTGCCAGTAGTATAGGGTACTTCGGCTCTGGAAACACCATATATTTT.

The chain has TRBV5-1 and TRBJ2-7; 14 bases match TRBD2. Trimming removed 2 bases from V and 4 bases from J; junction bases left unmatched: 8. Germline V CDR1 and CDR2: SGHRS, YFSETQ. This CDR3 region has 17 residues. The CDR3 DNA reads TGCGCCAGCAGCTTCGGGACTAGCGGGAGCAGCGTGTACGAGCAGTACTTC. It yields the protein CASSFGTSGSSVYEQYF. Full variable domain (outside the CDR3, taken from reference TRBV5-1 and TRBJ2-7): KAGVTQTPRYLIKTRGQQVTLSCSPISGHRSVSWYQQTPGQGLQFLFEYFSETQRNKGNFPGRFSGRQFSNSRSEMNVSTLELGDSALYLCASSFGTSGSSVYEQYFGPGTRLTVT.

The J gene is TRBJ1-2, the V gene TRBV7-2; 12 bases are a match to TRBD1. CDR1 is SGHTA and CDR2 is FQGNSA in the germline V gene. This CDR3 has 14 amino acids. V was clipped by 5 bases and J by 7 bases; unmatched bases: 5. CDR3 loop: CASSPGQGAIGYTF. CDR3 bases: TGTGCCAGCAGCCCGGGACAGGGGGCGATTGGCTACACCTTC.

This clone was seen only a few times. The chain couples TRBV2 to TRBJ2-1; 11 bases align to TRBD2. In germline, CDR1 is SNHLY, CDR2 FYNNEI. This CDR3 spans 16 amino acids. V shed 3 bases, J shed 4 bases, and the junction held 5 bases outside the gene matches. The CDR3 is CASSDSSSGGYNEQFF. DNA of the CDR3: TGTGCCAGCAGTGATTCGTCTAGCGGGGGGTACAATGAGCAGTTCTTC.

The V call is TRBV14, the J call TRBJ1-3; TRBD1 is a possible D gene (6 bases). Germline V lookup: CDR1 SGHDN, CDR2 FVKESK. The CDR3 loop spans 14 amino acids. Trimming cost V 4 bases and J 3 bases, with 10 bases left between them. The CDR3 sequence: CASSRTGIGNTIYF. The CDR3 DNA reads TGTGCCAGCAGCCGAACAGGGATTGGAAACACCATATATTTT. The full variable domain, in which reference TRBV14 and TRBJ1-3 provide the parts outside the CDR3, is EAGVTQFPSHSVIEKGQTVTLRCDPISGHDNLYWYRRVMGKEIKFLLHFVKESKQDESGMPNNRFLAERTGGTYSTLKVQPAELEDSGVYFCASSRTGIGNTIYFGEGSWLTVV.

V is TRBV7-9 and J is TRBJ2-3; possible D gene TRBD2, 7 bases. Germline CDR1 reads SEHNR; CDR2 reads FQNEAQ (reference sequence). The CDR3 is 14 residues long. V lost 8 bases, J lost 3 bases, and 15 bases lay in between. The CDR3 region is CASRRGGETDTQYF. CDR3 DNA sequence: TGTGCCAGCCGTAGGGGGGGAGAAACAGATACGCAGTATTTT. Based on the CDR3 plus reference TRBV7-9 and TRBJ2-3, the full variable domain is DTGVSQNPRHKITKRGQNVTFRCDPISEHNRLYWYRQTLGQGPEFLTYFQNEAQLEKSRLLSDRFSAERPKGSFSTLEIQRTEQGDSAMYLCASRRGGETDTQYFGPGTRLTVL.

This chain links TRBV5-1 with TRBJ1-6; D not certain. Trimming cost V 0 bases and J 7 bases, with 11 bases left between them. Germline CDR1 reads SGHRS; CDR2 reads YFSETQ. The CDR3 runs to 15 residues. The CDR3, as DNA: TGCGCCAGCAGCTTGGCAACCCGAGAGAATTCACCCCTCCACTTT. Residues: CASSLATRENSPLHF.

This clone was counted a single time. This CDR3 reads CATSTGANNEQFF. The CDR3 coding sequence is TGTGCCACCAGTACAGGGGCTAATAATGAGCAGTTCTTC. The J gene is TRBJ2-1, the V gene TRBV24-1; 7 bases agree with TRBD1. The germline gives CDR1 KGHDR, CDR2 SFDVKD. The CDR3 extends over 13 amino acids. The trim removed 6 bases at V and 7 bases at J, leaving 5 bases unmatched.

The chain uses TRBV6-1 and TRBJ1-5; possible D gene TRBD1, 6 bases. CDR1 is MNHNS, CDR2 SASEGT, per germline. The CDR3 length is 16 residues. V was trimmed by 2 bases and J by 2 bases, leaving 13 bases between them. In DNA, the CDR3 is TGTGCCAGCAGTGAAATTCCCGCAGGGGGCAATCAGCCCCAGCATTTT. Amino acids: CASSEIPAGGNQPQHF.

The chain combines TRBV5-4 with TRBJ2-3; D is ambiguous. Trimming removed 3 bases from V and 2 bases from J, with 4 bases in between. This CDR3 is 12 amino acids long. Germline loops: CDR1 SGHNT, CDR2 YYREEE (reference sequence). The CDR3 sequence is CASSYNTDTQYF. The CDR3 nucleotides read TGTGCCAGCAGCTACAACACAGATACGCAGTATTTT.

V usage is TRBV9 and J usage is TRBJ2-3, with 7 bases that match TRBD2. The trim removed 6 bases at V and 5 bases at J, leaving 6 bases unmatched. This CDR3 contains 13 residues. Germline CDR1 SGDLS, CDR2 YYNGEE. CDR3 coding DNA: TGTGCCAGCATGGCGGGAGTGGGAGATACGCAGTATTTT. Its protein is CASMAGVGDTQYF.

This chain links TRBV5-1 with TRBJ1-1, with D possibly being TRBD1 (5 bases). CDR1 and CDR2 from the germline V gene are SGHRS and YFSETQ. The germline V and J ends were trimmed by 0 bases and 6 bases, with 15 bases remaining between them. This CDR3 is built from 15 residues. DNA of the CDR3: TGCGCCAGCAGCTTGGCCTCTCAGGGATGGGCTGAAGCTTTCTTT. As protein: CASSLASQGWAEAFF.

The chain employs TRBV6-2 or TRBV6-3 and TRBJ1-2; D uncertain. The CDR3 length is 14 residues. Per the germline V gene, CDR1 is MNHEY and CDR2 is SVGEGT. The V end was cut by 6 bases, the J end by 4 bases, with 15 bases between. CDR3: CASSMVGQVYGYTF. The CDR3 DNA is TGTGCCAGCAGCATGGTTGGGCAGGTCTATGGCTACACCTTC.

V is TRBV10-3 and J is TRBJ1-3, with TRBD1 as a possible D gene (6 bases). Germline V lookup: CDR1 ENHRY, CDR2 SYGVKD. Trimming stripped 6 bases from V and 0 bases from J, with 15 bases between. The CDR3 is 16 residues long. The CDR3 bases are TGTGCCATCAGCACGGACAGAGTTATCTCTGGAAACACCATATATTTT. It yields the protein CAISTDRVISGNTIYF.

The chain has TRBV23-1 and TRBJ2-1; TRBD2 might be the D (6 bases). TRBV23-1 has ORF status, its function being uncertain. The CDR3 extends over 16 amino acids. The ends were cut back, 2 bases at V and 7 bases at J, with 18 bases in the middle. This chain's CDR3 is CASSQRGSRGRNEQFF. The CDR3 bases are TGCGCCAGCAGTCAAAGGGGATCTCGGGGGAGAAATGAGCAGTTCTTC.

This chain connects TRBV5-1 to TRBJ2-3, with 12 positions matching TRBD2. J gave up 6 bases and V 7 bases, and 6 bases lay outside the gene matches. Germline CDR1 and CDR2: SGHRS and YFSETQ. This CDR3 spans 14 amino acids. The CDR3 nucleotides read TGCGCCAGCGGCAGGACTAGCGGGACTGATACGCAGTATTTT. Translating it yields CASGRTSGTDTQYF.

This clone was counted a single time. This sequence joins TRBV24-1 and TRBJ2-7; no firm D call. The germline V gene has CDR1 KGHDR and CDR2 SFDVKD. Trimming took 3 bases from V and 2 from J, leaving 7 bases between them. The CDR3 is 13 residues long. The CDR3 sequence: CATSDPTTYEQYF. For the CDR3, the DNA is TGTGCCACCAGTGATCCTACCACCTACGAGCAGTACTTC.

V gene TRBV6-2 or TRBV6-3 combines with J gene TRBJ2-7; D not resolved. V was trimmed by 2 bases and J by 4 bases, leaving 18 bases between them. There are 16 residues in the CDR3. Germline assignment: CDR1 MNHEY and CDR2 SVGEGT. This chain's CDR3 is CASSYPTRVTEYEQYF. The CDR3 nucleotides are TGTGCCAGCAGTTACCCGACCCGGGTTACGGAATACGAGCAGTACTTC.

The chain recombines TRBV10-1 with TRBJ2-5; 10 nucleotides align to TRBD1. The CDR3 contains 15 residues. Unmatched junction bases numbered 4, after V lost 2 bases and J lost 4 bases. CDR1 WNHNN and CDR2 SYGVQD come from the germline V gene (reference sequence). In DNA form, the CDR3 reads TGCGCCAGCAGTGAGAAAGACAGGGGGCGAGAGACCCAGTACTTC. Encoded protein: CASSEKDRGRETQYF.

J is TRBJ2-1 and V is TRBV13; TRBD1 matches at 11 bases. V lost 5 bases to trimming and J lost 4 bases; unmatched junction nucleotides: 4. The length of the CDR3 is 15 residues. CDR1 is PRHDT and CDR2 is FYEKMQ in the germline V gene (reference sequence). This chain's CDR3 is CASSAGTGGYNEQFF. CDR3 bases: TGTGCCAGCAGCGCCGGGACAGGGGGATACAATGAGCAGTTCTTC.

V is TRBV6-5 and J is TRBJ2-2; 7 bases agree with TRBD2. The CDR3 is 13 amino acids. V was clipped by 2 bases and J by 7 bases; unmatched bases: 1. Germline V gene data show CDR1 as MNHEY and CDR2 as SVGAGI. The CDR3 DNA reads as TGTGCCAGCAGTTACGCGGGGGACGGGGAGCTGTTTTTT. Residues: CASSYAGDGELFF.

The V gene is TRBV27, the J gene TRBJ1-5, with TRBD1 identical over 9 bases. The V gene end was trimmed by 6 bases and the J gene end by 9 bases; junction bases not matched to a gene: 21. From germline, CDR1 is MNHEY and CDR2 SMNVEV (reference sequence). The CDR3 runs 18 residues. The CDR3 loop reads CASSPDFRDRALRSPQHF. The DNA of the CDR3 is TGTGCCAGCAGCCCAGACTTCCGGGACAGGGCCCTCAGGTCGCCCCAGCATTTT.

The chain couples TRBV7-2 to TRBJ2-2; a weak D match, TRBD1 (7 bases). V shed 6 bases and J shed 5 bases, with 10 bases lying between them. CDR1 is SGHTA and CDR2 is FQGNSA in the germline V gene. The CDR3 covers 13 residues. In nucleotides, the CDR3 is TGTGCCAGCAGTCAGGGGGGAACCGGGGAGCTGTTTTTT. Translated: CASSQGGTGELFF.

This sequence joins TRBV21-1 and TRBJ2-5; the table gives TRBD2 as D, unverified against the DNA. TRBV21-1 is listed as a pseudogene. This CDR3 has 13 amino acids. CDR3 sequence: CASSKCAQETQYF. In DNA, the CDR3 is TGTGCCAGCAGCAAATGCGCCCAAGAGACCCAGTACTTC.

The chain combines TRBV5-6 with TRBJ1-2; D unclear. In germline, CDR1 is SGHDT, CDR2 YYEEEE. Trimming left V 0 bases short and J 4 bases short, with 13 bases between. This CDR3 contains 15 residues. The CDR3 spells CASSLASGGSYGYTF. In nucleotides, the CDR3 is TGTGCCAGCAGCTTGGCCTCCGGAGGGTCCTATGGCTACACCTTC.